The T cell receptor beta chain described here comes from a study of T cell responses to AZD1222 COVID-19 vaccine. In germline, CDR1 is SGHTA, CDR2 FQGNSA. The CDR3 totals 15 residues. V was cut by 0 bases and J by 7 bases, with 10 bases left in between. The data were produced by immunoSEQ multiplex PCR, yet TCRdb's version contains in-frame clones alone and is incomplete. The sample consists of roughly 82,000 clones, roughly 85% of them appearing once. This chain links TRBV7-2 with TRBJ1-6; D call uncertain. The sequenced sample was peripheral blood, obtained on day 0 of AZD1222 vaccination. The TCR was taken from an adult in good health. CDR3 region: CASSLALSGNSPLHF. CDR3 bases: TGTGCCAGCAGCTTAGCCCTTAGTGGGAATTCACCCCTCCACTTT.